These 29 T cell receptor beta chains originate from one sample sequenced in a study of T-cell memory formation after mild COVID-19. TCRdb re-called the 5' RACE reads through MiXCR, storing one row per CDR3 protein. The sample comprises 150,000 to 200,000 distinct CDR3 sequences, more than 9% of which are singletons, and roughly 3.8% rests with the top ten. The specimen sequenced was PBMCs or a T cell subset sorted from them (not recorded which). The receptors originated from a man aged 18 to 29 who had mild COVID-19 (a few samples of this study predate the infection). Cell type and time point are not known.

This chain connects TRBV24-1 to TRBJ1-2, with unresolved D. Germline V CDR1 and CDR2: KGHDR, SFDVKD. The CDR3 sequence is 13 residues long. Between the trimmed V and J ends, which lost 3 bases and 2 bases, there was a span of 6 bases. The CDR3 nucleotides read TGTGCCACCAGTGATGAAGGGAACTATGGCTACACCTTC. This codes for CATSDEGNYGYTF.

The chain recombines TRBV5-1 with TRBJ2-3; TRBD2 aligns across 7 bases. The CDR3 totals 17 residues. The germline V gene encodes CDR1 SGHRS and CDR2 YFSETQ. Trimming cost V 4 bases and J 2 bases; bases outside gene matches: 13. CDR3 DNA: TGCGCCAGCAGCCTGCAGACTAGCCCCCGGAACACAGATACGCAGTATTTT. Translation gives CASSLQTSPRNTDTQYF. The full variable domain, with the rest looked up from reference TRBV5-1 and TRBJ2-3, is KAGVTQTPRYLIKTRGQQVTLSCSPISGHRSVSWYQQTPGQGLQFLFEYFSETQRNKGNFPGRFSGRQFSNSRSEMNVSTLELGDSALYLCASSLQTSPRNTDTQYFGPGTRLTVL.

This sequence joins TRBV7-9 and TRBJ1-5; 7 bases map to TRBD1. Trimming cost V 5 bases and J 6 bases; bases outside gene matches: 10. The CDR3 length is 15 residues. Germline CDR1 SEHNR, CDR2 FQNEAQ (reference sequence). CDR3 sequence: CASSPGGIGSQPQHF. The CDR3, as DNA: TGTGCCAGCAGCCCAGGGGGGATAGGAAGTCAGCCCCAGCATTTT. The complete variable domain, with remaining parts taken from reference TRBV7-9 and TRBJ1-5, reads DTGVSQNPRHKITKRGQNVTFRCDPISEHNRLYWYRQTLGQGPEFLTYFQNEAQLEKSRLLSDRFSAERPKGSFSTLEIQRTEQGDSAMYLCASSPGGIGSQPQHFGDGTRLSIL.

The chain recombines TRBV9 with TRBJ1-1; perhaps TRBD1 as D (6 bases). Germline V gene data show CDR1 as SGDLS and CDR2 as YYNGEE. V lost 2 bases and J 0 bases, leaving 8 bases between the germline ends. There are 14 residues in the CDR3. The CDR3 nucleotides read TGTGCCAGCAGCGTTGACAGGCTGAACACTGAAGCTTTCTTT. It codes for CASSVDRLNTEAFF.

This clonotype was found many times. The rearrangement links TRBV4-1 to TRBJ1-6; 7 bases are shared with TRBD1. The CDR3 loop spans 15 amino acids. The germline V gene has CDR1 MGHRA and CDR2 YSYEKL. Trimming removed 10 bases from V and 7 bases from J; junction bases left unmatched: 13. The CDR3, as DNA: TGCGCCACCCGACAGGGAGGGGGGATAAATTCACCCCTCCACTTT. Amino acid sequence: CATRQGGGINSPLHF.

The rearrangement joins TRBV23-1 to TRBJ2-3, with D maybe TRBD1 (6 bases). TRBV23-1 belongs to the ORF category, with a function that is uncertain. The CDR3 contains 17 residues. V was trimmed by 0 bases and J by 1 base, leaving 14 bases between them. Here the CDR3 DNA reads TGCGCCAGCAGTCAATCGACAGGTCCTAGGCGCACAGATACGCAGTATTTT. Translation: CASSQSTGPRRTDTQYF.

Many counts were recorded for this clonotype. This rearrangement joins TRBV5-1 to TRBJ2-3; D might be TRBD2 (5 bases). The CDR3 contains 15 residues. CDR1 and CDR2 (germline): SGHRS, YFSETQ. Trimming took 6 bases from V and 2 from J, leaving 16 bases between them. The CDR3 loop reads CASINGGRSTDTQYF. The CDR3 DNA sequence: TGCGCCAGCATCAACGGCGGGCGATCCACAGATACGCAGTATTTT.

CDR3 DNA sequence: TGCGCCAGCACTACGAGGGAAAACTATGGCTACACCTTC. The encoded protein is CASTTRENYGYTF. The J gene is TRBJ1-2, the V gene TRBV5-1; D is undetermined. V was trimmed by 6 bases and J by 2 bases, leaving 11 bases between them. The CDR3 extends over 13 amino acids. Germline V CDR1 and CDR2: SGHRS, YFSETQ. The whole variable domain, filled in from reference TRBV5-1 and TRBJ1-2, reads KAGVTQTPRYLIKTRGQQVTLSCSPISGHRSVSWYQQTPGQGLQFLFEYFSETQRNKGNFPGRFSGRQFSNSRSEMNVSTLELGDSALYLCASTTRENYGYTFGSGTRLTVV.

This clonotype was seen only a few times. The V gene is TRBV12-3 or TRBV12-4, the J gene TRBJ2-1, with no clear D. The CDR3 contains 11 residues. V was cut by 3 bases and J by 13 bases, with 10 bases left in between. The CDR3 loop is CASSFHPHQFF. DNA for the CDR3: TGTGCCAGCAGTTTCCACCCACACCAGTTCTTC.

CDR3 nucleotide sequence: TGTGCCAGCAGTTACCCCCCTAGCGTGTCGGGTGAGACCCAGTACTTC. This codes for CASSYPPSVSGETQYF. The J gene is TRBJ2-5, the V gene TRBV6-2 or TRBV6-3; TRBD2 is a possible D gene (6 bases). The CDR3 loop spans 16 amino acids. Deletions cut 2 bases from V and 5 bases from J, with 18 bases between. The germline gives CDR1 MNHEY, CDR2 SVGEGT.

For the CDR3, the DNA is TGCAGTGCTAGTAAGGGGGACACTGAAGCTTTCTTT. It codes for CSASKGDTEAFF. The chain uses TRBV20-1 and TRBJ1-1; TRBD1 is a possible D gene (6 bases). Germline V gene lookup returns CDR1 DFQATT and CDR2 SNEGSKA (reference sequence). The CDR3 is made up of 12 amino acids. Between the trimmed V and J ends, which lost 3 bases and 3 bases, there was a span of 8 bases.

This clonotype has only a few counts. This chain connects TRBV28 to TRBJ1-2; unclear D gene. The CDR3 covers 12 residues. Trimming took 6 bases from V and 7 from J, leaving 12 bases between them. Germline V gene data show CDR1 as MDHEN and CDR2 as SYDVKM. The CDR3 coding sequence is TGTGCCAGCAGCGTAACGGCAGGTGGCTACACCTTC. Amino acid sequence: CASSVTAGGYTF.

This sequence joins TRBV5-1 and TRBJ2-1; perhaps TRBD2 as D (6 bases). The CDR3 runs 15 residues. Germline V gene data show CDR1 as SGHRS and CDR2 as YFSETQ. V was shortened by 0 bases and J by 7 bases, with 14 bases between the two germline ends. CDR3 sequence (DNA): TGCGCCAGCAGCTTGGTCCCGCGGGGAGGTAATGAGCAGTTCTTC. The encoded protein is CASSLVPRGGNEQFF.

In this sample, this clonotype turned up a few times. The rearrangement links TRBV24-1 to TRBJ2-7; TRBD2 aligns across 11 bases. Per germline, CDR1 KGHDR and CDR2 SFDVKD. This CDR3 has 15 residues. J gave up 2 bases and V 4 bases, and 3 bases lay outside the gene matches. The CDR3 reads CATSEPGLAAYEQYF. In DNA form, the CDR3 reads TGTGCCACCAGTGAGCCGGGACTAGCGGCCTACGAGCAGTACTTC.

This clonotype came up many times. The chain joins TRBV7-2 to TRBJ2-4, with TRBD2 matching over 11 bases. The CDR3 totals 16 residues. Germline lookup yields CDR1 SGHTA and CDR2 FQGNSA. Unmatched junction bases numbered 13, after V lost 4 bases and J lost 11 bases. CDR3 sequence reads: CASSSPASGGFGVQYF. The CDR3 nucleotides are TGTGCCAGCAGCTCCCCGGCTAGCGGGGGGTTCGGAGTTCAGTACTTC.

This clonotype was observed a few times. CDR3 region: CASSSDENTGELFF. CDR3 bases: TGTGCCAGCAGCTCGGACGAGAACACCGGGGAGCTGTTTTTT. The rearrangement joins TRBV7-3 to TRBJ2-2; D remains ambiguous. CDR3 size: 14 residues. V was shortened by 4 bases and J by 1 base, with 7 bases between the two germline ends. Germline CDR1 SGHTA, CDR2 FQGTGA. Drawing the rest from reference TRBV7-3 and TRBJ2-2, the complete variable domain is GAGVSQTPSNKVTEKGKYVELRCDPISGHTALYWYRQSLGQGPEFLIYFQGTGAADDSGLPNDRFFAVRPEGSVSTLKIQRTERGDSAVYLCASSSDENTGELFFGEGSRLTVL.

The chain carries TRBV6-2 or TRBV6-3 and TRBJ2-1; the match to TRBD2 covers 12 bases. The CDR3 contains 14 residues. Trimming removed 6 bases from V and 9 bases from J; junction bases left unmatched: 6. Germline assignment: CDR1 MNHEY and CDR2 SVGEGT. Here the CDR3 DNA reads TGTGCCAGCAGAGGACTAGCGGGGTGGATTGAGCAGTTCTTC. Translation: CASRGLAGWIEQFF.

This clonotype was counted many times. CDR3 loop: CASSKEILQGRRDTQYF. The DNA of the CDR3 is TGTGCCAGCAGCAAAGAAATTCTCCAGGGGAGAAGAGATACGCAGTATTTT. The chain has TRBV21-1 and TRBJ2-3; TRBD1 is taken as the D call from the table, unchecked against the DNA. TRBV21-1 is listed as a pseudogene. This CDR3 contains 17 residues.

This CDR3 reads CASSYSILSKETQYF. The CDR3 DNA follows: TGTGCCAGCAGTTACTCGATACTTTCAAAAGAGACCCAGTACTTC. The chain carries TRBV6-6 and TRBJ2-5; D ambiguous. The V gene's germline CDR1 is MNHNY and CDR2 SVGAGI (reference sequence). CDR3 length: 15 amino acids. With 0 bases removed from V and 3 bases from J, the gap between germline ends came to 11 bases.

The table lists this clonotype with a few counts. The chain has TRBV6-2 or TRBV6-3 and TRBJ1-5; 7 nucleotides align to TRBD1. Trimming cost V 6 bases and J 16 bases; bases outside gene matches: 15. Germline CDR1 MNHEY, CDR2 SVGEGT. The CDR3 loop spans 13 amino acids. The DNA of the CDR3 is TGTGCCAGCAGATCTGGACACTGGGACAGCCCACATTTT. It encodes CASRSGHWDSPHF.

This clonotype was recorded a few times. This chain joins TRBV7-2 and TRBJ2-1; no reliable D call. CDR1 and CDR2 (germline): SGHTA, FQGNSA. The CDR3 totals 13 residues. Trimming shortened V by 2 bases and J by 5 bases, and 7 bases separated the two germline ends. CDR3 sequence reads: CASSLSGNNEQFF. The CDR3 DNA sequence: TGTGCCAGCAGCTTATCGGGTAACAATGAGCAGTTCTTC.

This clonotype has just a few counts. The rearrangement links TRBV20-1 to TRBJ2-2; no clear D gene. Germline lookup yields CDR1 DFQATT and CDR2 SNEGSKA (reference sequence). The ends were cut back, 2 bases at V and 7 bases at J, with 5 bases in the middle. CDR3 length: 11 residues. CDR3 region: CSARRIGELFF. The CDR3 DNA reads TGCAGTGCTAGACGGATCGGGGAGCTGTTTTTT.

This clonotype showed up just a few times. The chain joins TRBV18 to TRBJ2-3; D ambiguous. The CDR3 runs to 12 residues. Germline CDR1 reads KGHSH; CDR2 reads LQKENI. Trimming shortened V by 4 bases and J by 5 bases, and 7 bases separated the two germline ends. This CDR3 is CASSHGRDTQYF. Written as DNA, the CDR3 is TGTGCCAGCTCACATGGGCGAGATACGCAGTATTTT.

CDR3 in DNA: TGTGCCAGCAGCCAAGATTCGGTGGGTTACACAGATACGCAGTATTTT. Protein sequence: CASSQDSVGYTDTQYF. The genes are TRBV3-1 and TRBJ2-3; no clear D. V lost 0 bases, J lost 2 bases, and 12 bases lay in between. CDR3 length equals 16 residues. The germline CDR1 and CDR2 sequences are LGHDT and YNNKEL (reference sequence).

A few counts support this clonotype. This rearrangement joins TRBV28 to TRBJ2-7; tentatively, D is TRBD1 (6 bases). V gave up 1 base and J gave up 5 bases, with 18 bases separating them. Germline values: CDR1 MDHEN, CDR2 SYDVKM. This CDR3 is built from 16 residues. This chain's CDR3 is CASSLLGHWGENEQYV. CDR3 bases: TGTGCCAGCAGTTTATTGGGACATTGGGGAGAGAACGAGCAGTACGTC.

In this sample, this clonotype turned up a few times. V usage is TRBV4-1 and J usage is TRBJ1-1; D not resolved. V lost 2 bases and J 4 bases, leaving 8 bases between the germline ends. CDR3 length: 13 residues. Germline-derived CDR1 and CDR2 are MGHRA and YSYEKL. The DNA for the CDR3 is TGCGCCAGCAGCCAACCGGGAGGCACTGAAGCTTTCTTT. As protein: CASSQPGGTEAFF.

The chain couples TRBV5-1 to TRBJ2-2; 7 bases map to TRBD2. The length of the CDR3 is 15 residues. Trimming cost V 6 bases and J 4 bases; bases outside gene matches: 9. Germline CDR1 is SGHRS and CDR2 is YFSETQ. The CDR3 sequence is CASNPERGITGELFF. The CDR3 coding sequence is TGCGCCAGCAACCCCGAGCGGGGCATCACCGGGGAGCTGTTTTTT.

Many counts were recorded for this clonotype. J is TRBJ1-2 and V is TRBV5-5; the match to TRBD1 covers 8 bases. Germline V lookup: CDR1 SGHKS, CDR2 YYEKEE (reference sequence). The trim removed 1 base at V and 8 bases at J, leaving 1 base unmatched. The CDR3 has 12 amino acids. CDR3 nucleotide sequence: TGTGCCAGCAGCTTGTCAGGGGGCGGCTACACCTTC. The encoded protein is CASSLSGGGYTF.

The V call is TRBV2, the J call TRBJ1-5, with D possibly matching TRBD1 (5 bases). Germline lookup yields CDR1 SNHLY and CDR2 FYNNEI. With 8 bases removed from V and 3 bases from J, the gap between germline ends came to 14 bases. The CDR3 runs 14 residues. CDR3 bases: TGTGCCAGCGGATCGGACATCAACAATCAGCCCCAGCATTTT. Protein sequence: CASGSDINNQPQHF.